This T cell receptor (beta chain) originates from a study of blood T cell repertoires in COVID-19. Study overall: Acute-phase and convalescent COVID-19 samples originated in the United States, Italy and Spain.

The CDR3 runs to 17 residues. V lost 5 bases and J lost 0, with 17 bases in between. Germline-derived CDR1 and CDR2 are SGHTA and FQGNSA. Cohorts were determined from participant-reported clinical history. Exposed participants encountered a COVID-19 case during the 2 weeks preceding study entry. In the authors' workflow: Counts of nucleated cells, estimated from reference gene primer amplification, were obtained. Measured with immunoSEQ multiplex PCR; TCRdb has only the in-frame clones, and not every one. V and J calls plus clone size are reproduced from that table; the DNA served to infer D and trimming. The sample contains under 400,000 clones, about nine tenths of which appear only once.

The V call is TRBV7-2, the J call TRBJ2-1; tentative D call: TRBD2 (6 bases). The sample was PBMCs or T cells enriched from blood (not recorded which). The sequence was obtained from a woman in her twenties or thirties who had been exposed to COVID-19. CDR3 bases: TGTGCCAGCAGCGCGGGACTCGGCGCGAGCTCCTACAATGAGCAGTTCTTC. Its translation: CASSAGLGASSYNEQFF.